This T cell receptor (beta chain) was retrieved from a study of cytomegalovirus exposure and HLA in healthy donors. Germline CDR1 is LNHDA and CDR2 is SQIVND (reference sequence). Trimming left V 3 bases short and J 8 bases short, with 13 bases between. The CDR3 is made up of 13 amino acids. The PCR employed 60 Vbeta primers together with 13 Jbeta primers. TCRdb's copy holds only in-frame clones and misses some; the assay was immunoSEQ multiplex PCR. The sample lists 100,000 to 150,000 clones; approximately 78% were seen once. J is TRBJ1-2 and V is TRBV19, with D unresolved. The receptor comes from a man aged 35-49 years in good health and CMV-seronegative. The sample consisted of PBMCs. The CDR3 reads CASSIPPLGGYTF. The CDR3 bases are TGTGCCAGTAGTATTCCGCCGTTGGGCGGCTACACCTTC.